A selection of T cell receptor beta chains follows, all from one sample in a study of cytomegalovirus exposure and HLA in healthy donors. TCRdb's copy holds only in-frame clones and misses some; the assay was immunoSEQ multiplex PCR. The table includes fewer than 200,000 clones, around three quarters detected once. Material for sequencing was PBMCs. These receptors were collected from a man aged 35 to 55 in good health and CMV-seronegative. CDR3s include the opening cysteine and the closing phenylalanine or tryptophan. The D gene is left open where the match is weak. Only part of the rows carry a size: once, few, many, or a class if the clone is expanded.

clone_size,cdr3_length,v_call,d_call,j_call,cdr3_nt,cdr3_aa
few,16,TRBV5-1,TRBD1,TRBJ2-7,TGCGCCAGCAGCTTGGGGGGACAGGGTGGCTCCTACGAGCAGTACTTC,CASSLGGQGGSYEQYF
.,13,TRBV14,.,TRBJ2-5,TGTGCCAGCAGCCAGGGGCGGGGCGAGACCCAGTACTTC,CASSQGRGETQYF
few,15,TRBV19,TRBD2,TRBJ2-5,TGTGCCAGTAGTACCAGACTAGCGGTACAAGAGACCCAGTACTTC,CASSTRLAVQETQYF
.,14,TRBV11-2,.,TRBJ2-5,TGTGCCTCCCACCCAGGAGGGCCGAGGGAGACCCAGTACTTC,CASHPGGPRETQYF
.,15,TRBV4-3,.,TRBJ2-1,TGCGCCAGCAGCCAAGAACTAGGGCCCTACAATGAGCAGTTCTTC,CASSQELGPYNEQFF
few,14,TRBV5-4,TRBD1,TRBJ2-1,TGTGCCAGCAGCTTGGACAGGGGGAACAATGAGCAGTTCTTC,CASSLDRGNNEQFF
.,15,TRBV6-1,.,TRBJ1-5,TGTGCCAGCAGTGAAGGGAGCGGCGGCAATCAGCCCCAGCATTTT,CASSEGSGGNQPQHF
once,18,TRBV28,TRBD2,TRBJ2-5,TGTGCCAGCAGTCCCTGGCCTATCGGGACTAGCGGGTCAGAGACCCAGTACTTC,CASSPWPIGTSGSETQYF
.,14,TRBV7-2,.,TRBJ2-1,TGTGCCAGCAGCTTAGAGGCGGATCACTTCGAGCAGTTCTTC,CASSLEADHFEQFF
.,14,TRBV4-2,.,TRBJ1-3,TGTGCCAGCAGCCAAAGCTACTCTGGAAACACCATATATTTT,CASSQSYSGNTIYF
.,12,TRBV30,.,TRBJ2-7,TGTGCCTGGAGTGCCCAAAGACAGGAGCAGTACTTC,CAWSAQRQEQYF
.,15,TRBV7-9,TRBD1,TRBJ2-6,TGTGCCGACGCGGACAGGGGCTCTGGGGCCAACGTCCTGACTTTC,CADADRGSGANVLTF
.,13,TRBV4-1,.,TRBJ1-4,TGCGCCAGCAGCCAAGTCTTATATGAAAAACTGTTTTTT,CASSQVLYEKLFF
.,12,TRBV5-1,.,TRBJ2-7,TGCGCCAGCAGACTGGACAGCTACGAGCAGTACTTC,CASRLDSYEQYF
.,12,TRBV29-1,.,TRBJ2-4,TGTTCTGGCGGGGCGCGTGGAAACAGTCAGTACTTC,CSGGARGNSQYF
.,16,TRBV28,TRBD1,TRBJ1-2,TGTGCCAGCAGTTTCAGGCCGGGACAGGGAGCCGATGGCTACACCTTC,CASSFRPGQGADGYTF
.,15,TRBV6-5,TRBD1,TRBJ2-4,TGTGCCAGCAGTTACTCGGGACAGGGGGGGGACATTCAGTACTTC,CASSYSGQGGDIQYF
once,13,TRBV7-2,.,TRBJ1-3,TGTGCCAGCAGCTTAGATCGAGCGGACACCATATATTTT,CASSLDRADTIYF
.,13,TRBV6-1,.,TRBJ1-5,TGTGCCAGCAGTGGTGCCGACGGGAGACCCCAGCATTTT,CASSGADGRPQHF
few,11,TRBV30,.,TRBJ2-1,TGTGCCTGGAGTCAGGACAATGAGCAGTTCTTC,CAWSQDNEQFF
.,14,TRBV7-9,.,TRBJ1-5,TGTTCCAGCAGCTTAAACTCGTCGGGGCAGCCCCAGCATTTT,CSSSLNSSGQPQHF
.,13,TRBV2,TRBD2,TRBJ2-7,TGTGCCAGTACTAGCGGGGTTCCCTACGAGCAGTACTTC,CASTSGVPYEQYF
.,13,TRBV28,.,TRBJ1-3,TGTGCCACCTCGACAGCAGTACGTAACACCATATATTTT,CATSTAVRNTIYF
.,13,TRBV27,.,TRBJ2-7,TGTGCCAGCAGTCCCTCTTTAGCCTGGGGGCTTGACTTC,CASSPSLAWGLDF
.,12,TRBV6-6,TRBD1,TRBJ2-7,TGTGCCAGCAGTTACTCGAGGGACAGGAAGGAGTTC,CASSYSRDRKEF
.,13,TRBV6-6,.,TRBJ1-1,TGTGCCAGCAGTTTAGATGGGAACACTGAAGCTTTCTTT,CASSLDGNTEAFF
.,15,TRBV5-1,TRBD2,TRBJ2-7,TGCGCCAGCAGCCCGGAGGGCTCCACGGGGGGGGAGCAGTACTTC,CASSPEGSTGGEQYF
.,13,TRBV5-5,TRBD1,TRBJ1-2,TGTGCCAGCAGCCCCACAGGGGGGGGCGGCTACACCTTC,CASSPTGGGGYTF
once,17,TRBV7-2,TRBD2,TRBJ2-7,TGTGCCAGCAGCCCAGGTAGACTAGCGGGAGTCGCCTACGAGCAGTACTTC,CASSPGRLAGVAYEQYF
.,15,TRBV18,.,TRBJ2-5,TGTGCCAGCTCAATCCCTGACAGACCCCCCGAGACCCAGTACTTC,CASSIPDRPPETQYF
.,15,TRBV7-2,TRBD1,TRBJ2-7,TGTGCCAGCAGCTTGACCGGGACAGCCCCCTACGAGCAGTACTTC,CASSLTGTAPYEQYF
.,14,TRBV19,.,TRBJ2-7,TGTGCCAGTAGTATAGCTCTAGGGGGTGGCGAGCAGTACTTC,CASSIALGGGEQYF
.,11,TRBV7-2,.,TRBJ2-7,TGTGCCAGCAGCTTAGGGAGTTTGCAGTACTTC,CASSLGSLQYF
.,14,TRBV5-1,.,TRBJ2-7,TGCGCCAGCTCCGTGACCGACGGAGTTACCGAGCAGTACTTC,CASSVTDGVTEQYF
.,11,TRBV10-2,.,TRBJ2-1,TGCGCCAGCAGTGAGGGACTTCAGCAGTTCTTC,CASSEGLQQFF
once,15,TRBV5-1,TRBD2,TRBJ2-2,TGCGCCAGCAGCCCGACTAGCGCGAACACCGGGGAGCTGTTTTTT,CASSPTSANTGELFF
.,15,TRBV15,.,TRBJ2-6,TGTGCCACCAGTACAGAGCTGGGTGGGGCCAACGGCCTGACTTTC,CATSTELGGANGLTF